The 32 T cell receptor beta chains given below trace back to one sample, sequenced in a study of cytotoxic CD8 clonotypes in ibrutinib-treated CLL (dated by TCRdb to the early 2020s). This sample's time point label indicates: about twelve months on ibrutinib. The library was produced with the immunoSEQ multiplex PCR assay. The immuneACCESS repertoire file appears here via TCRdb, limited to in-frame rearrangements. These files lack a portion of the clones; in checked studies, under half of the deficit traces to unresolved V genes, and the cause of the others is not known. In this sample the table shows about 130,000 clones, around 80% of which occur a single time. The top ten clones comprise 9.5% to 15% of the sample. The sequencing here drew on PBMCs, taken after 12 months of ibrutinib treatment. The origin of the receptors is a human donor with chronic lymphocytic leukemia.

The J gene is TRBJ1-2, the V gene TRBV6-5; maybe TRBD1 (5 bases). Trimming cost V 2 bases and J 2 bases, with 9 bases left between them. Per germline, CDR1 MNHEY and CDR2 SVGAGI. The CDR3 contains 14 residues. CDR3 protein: CASSYRGRNYGYTF. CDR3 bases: TGTGCCAGCAGTTACCGGGGACGGAACTATGGCTACACCTTC.

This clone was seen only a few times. CDR3 nucleotide sequence: TGTGCCAGTAGTATAACGGCATCTCCTCAGCCCCAGCATTTT. Its protein is CASSITASPQPQHF. The chain joins TRBV19 to TRBJ1-5; D remains ambiguous. Between the trimmed V and J ends, which lost 2 bases and 6 bases, there was a span of 11 bases. The CDR3 totals 14 residues. Germline loops: CDR1 LNHDA, CDR2 SQIVND (reference sequence).

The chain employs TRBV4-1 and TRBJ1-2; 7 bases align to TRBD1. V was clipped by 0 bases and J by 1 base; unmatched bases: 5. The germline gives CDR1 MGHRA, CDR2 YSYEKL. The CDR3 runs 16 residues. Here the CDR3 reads CASSQDRQGGNYGYTF. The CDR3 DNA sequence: TGCGCCAGCAGCCAAGACCGACAGGGAGGTAACTATGGCTACACCTTC.

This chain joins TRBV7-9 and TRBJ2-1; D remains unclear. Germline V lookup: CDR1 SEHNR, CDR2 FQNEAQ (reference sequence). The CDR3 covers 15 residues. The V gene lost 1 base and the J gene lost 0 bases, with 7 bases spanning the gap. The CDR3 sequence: CASSLGVSSYNEQFF. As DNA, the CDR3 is TGTGCCAGCAGCTTAGGGGTTAGCTCCTACAATGAGCAGTTCTTC.

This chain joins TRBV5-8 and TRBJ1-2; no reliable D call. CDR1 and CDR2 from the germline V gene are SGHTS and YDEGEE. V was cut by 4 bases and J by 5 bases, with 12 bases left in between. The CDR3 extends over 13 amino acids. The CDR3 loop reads CASSPRRDYGYTF. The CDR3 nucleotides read TGTGCCAGCAGCCCACGCAGAGATTATGGCTACACCTTC.

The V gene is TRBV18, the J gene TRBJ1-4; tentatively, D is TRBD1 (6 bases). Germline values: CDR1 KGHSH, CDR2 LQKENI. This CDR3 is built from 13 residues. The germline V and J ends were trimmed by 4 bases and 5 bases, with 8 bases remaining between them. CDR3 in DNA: TGTGCCAGCTCACGCGGACAGAATGAAAAACTGTTTTTT. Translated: CASSRGQNEKLFF.

CDR3 sequence reads: CASSQATSGASYNEQFF. CDR3 nucleotides: TGCGCCAGCAGCCAAGCTACTAGCGGAGCGTCCTACAATGAGCAGTTCTTC. The rearrangement links TRBV4-3 to TRBJ2-1, with TRBD2 identical over 8 bases. CDR3 length: 17 residues. Losses at the gene ends were 1 base for V and 1 base for J; bases not matched to a gene: 6. Looked up from germline, CDR1 is LGHNA and CDR2 is YSLEER.

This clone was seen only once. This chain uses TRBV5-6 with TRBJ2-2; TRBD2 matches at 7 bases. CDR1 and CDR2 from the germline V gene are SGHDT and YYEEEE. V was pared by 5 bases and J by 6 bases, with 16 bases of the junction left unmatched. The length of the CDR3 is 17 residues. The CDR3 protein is CASSLPRLGAGSGELFF. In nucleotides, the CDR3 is TGTGCCAGCAGTCTACCCCGATTGGGAGCGGGGTCCGGGGAGCTGTTTTTT.

Here the CDR3 reads CASSTGTFVADTQYF. The CDR3 DNA sequence: TGTGCCAGCAGTACCGGGACATTCGTTGCAGATACGCAGTATTTT. The chain joins TRBV27 to TRBJ2-3, with a tentative D call TRBD1 (6 bases). Between the trimmed V and J ends, which lost 5 bases and 4 bases, there was a span of 16 bases. Germline V gene lookup returns CDR1 MNHEY and CDR2 SMNVEV (reference sequence). The CDR3 has 15 amino acids.

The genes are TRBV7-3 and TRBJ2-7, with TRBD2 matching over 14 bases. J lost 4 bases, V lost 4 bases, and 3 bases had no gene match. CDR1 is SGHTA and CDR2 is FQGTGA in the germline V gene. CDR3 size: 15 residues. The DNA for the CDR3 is TGTGCCAGCAGCTCGGGACTAGCGGGAGAGTACGAGCAGTACTTC. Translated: CASSSGLAGEYEQYF.

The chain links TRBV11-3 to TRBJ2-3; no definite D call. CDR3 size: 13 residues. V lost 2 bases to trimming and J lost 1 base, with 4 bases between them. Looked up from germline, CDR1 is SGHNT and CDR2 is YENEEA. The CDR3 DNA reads TGTGCCAGCAGCTTATACCGCACAGATACGCAGTATTTT. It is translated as CASSLYRTDTQYF.

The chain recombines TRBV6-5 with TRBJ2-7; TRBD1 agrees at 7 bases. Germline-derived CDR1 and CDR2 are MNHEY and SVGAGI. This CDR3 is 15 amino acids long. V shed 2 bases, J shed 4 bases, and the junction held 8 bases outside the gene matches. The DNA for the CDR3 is TGTGCCAGCAGTTACACACAGGGGATGGAGTACGAGCAGTACTTC. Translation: CASSYTQGMEYEQYF.

CDR3 in amino acids: CASSSPGLAGGQYF. In nucleotides, the CDR3 is TGTGCCAGCAGTTCGCCGGGACTAGCGGGGGGCCAGTACTTC. The rearrangement links TRBV27 to TRBJ2-7; 15 nucleotides match TRBD2. The length of the CDR3 is 14 residues. The germline CDR1 and CDR2 sequences are MNHEY and SMNVEV (reference sequence). V lost 4 bases to trimming and J lost 10 bases; unmatched junction nucleotides: 5.

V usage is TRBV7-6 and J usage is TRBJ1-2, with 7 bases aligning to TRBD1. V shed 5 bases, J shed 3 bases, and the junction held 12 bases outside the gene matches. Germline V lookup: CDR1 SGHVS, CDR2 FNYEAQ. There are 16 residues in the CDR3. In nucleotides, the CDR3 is TGTGCCAGCAGCCCATTGGCAGGGGGGCGAGACTATGGCTACACCTTC. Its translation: CASSPLAGGRDYGYTF.

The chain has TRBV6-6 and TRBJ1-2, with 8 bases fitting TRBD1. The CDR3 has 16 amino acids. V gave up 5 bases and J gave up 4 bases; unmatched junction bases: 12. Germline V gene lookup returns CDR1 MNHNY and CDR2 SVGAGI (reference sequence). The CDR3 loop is CASSGIGRGHPYGYTF. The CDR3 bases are TGTGCCAGCAGTGGTATCGGCAGGGGGCATCCCTATGGCTACACCTTC.

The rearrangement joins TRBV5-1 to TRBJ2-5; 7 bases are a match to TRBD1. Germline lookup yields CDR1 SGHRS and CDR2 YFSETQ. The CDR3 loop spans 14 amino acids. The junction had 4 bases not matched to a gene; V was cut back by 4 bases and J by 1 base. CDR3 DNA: TGCGCCAGCAGCACCTCAGGGGGCCAAGAGACCCAGTACTTC. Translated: CASSTSGGQETQYF.

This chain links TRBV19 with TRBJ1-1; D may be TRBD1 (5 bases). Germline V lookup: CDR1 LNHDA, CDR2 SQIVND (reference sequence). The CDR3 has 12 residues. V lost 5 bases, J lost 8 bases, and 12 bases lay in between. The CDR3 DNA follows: TGTGCCAGTAGTCGCCGACAGAACGAAGCTTTCTTT. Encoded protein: CASSRRQNEAFF.

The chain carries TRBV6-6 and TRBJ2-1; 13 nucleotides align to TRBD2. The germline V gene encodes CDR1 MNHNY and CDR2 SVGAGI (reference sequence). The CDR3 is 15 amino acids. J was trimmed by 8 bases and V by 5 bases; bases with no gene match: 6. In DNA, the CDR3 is TGTGCCAGCAGTCTGGGGACTAGCGGGATTCATGAGCAGTTCTTC. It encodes CASSLGTSGIHEQFF.

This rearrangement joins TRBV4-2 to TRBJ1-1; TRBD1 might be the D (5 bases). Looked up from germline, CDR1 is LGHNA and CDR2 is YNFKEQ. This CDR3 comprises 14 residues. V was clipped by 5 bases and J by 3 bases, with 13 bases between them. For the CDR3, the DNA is TGTGCCAGCAGCGCAACGAAGGGGTACACTGAAGCTTTCTTT. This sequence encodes CASSATKGYTEAFF.

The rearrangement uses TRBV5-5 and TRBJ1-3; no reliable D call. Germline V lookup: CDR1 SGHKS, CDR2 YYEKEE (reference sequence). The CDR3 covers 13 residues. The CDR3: CATRLTAGNTIYF. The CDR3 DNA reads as TGTGCTACCCGATTGACCGCAGGAAACACCATATATTTT.

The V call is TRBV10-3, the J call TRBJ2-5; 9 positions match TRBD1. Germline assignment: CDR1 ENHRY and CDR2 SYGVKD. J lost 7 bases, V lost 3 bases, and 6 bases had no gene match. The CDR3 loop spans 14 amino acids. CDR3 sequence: CAISEWDRDGTQYF. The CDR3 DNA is TGTGCCATCAGTGAATGGGACAGGGACGGGACCCAGTACTTC.

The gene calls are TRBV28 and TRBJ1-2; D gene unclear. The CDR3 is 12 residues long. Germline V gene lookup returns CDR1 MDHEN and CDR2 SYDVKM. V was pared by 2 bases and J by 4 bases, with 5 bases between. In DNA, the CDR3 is TGTGCCAGCAGTTTAACGGGCTATGGCTACACCTTC. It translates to CASSLTGYGYTF.

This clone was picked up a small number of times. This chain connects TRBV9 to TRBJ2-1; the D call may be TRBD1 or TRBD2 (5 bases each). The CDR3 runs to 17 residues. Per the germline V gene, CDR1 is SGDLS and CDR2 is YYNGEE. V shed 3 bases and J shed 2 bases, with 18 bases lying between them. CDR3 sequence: CASSATASGGTYNEQFF. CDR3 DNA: TGTGCCAGCAGCGCCACTGCTTCTGGGGGAACCTACAATGAGCAGTTCTTC.

CDR3 protein: CASKLLAGAYNEQFF. CDR3 coding DNA: TGTGCCAGCAAATTACTAGCTGGGGCCTACAATGAGCAGTTCTTC. This chain joins TRBV2 and TRBJ2-1, with D possibly matching TRBD2 (6 bases). This CDR3 has 15 amino acids. With 7 bases removed from V and 2 bases from J, the gap between germline ends came to 15 bases. Germline loops: CDR1 SNHLY, CDR2 FYNNEI.

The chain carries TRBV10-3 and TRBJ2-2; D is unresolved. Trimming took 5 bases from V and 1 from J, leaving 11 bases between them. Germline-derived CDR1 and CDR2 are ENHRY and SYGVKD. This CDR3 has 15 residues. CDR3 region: CAISPHKENTGELFF. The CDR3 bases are TGTGCCATCAGTCCACATAAAGAGAACACCGGGGAGCTGTTTTTT.

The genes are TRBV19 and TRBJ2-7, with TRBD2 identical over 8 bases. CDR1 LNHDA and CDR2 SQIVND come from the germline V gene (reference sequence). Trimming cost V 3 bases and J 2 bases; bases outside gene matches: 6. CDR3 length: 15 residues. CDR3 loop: CASSIRLAGPYEQYF. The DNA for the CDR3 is TGTGCCAGTAGTATCCGGTTAGCGGGACCCTACGAGCAGTACTTC.

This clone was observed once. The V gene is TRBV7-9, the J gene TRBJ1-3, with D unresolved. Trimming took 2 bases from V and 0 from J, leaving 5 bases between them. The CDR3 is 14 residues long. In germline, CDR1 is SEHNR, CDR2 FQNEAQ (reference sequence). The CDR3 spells CASSLRFSGNTIYF. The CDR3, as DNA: TGTGCCAGCAGCTTAAGGTTCTCTGGAAACACCATATATTTT.

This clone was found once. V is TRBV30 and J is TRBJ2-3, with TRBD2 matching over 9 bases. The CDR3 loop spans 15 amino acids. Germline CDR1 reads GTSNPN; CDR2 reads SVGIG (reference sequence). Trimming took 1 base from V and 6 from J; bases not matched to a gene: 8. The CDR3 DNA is TGTGCCTGGAGTGGGAGTAGCGGGAGTCTGGATACGCAGTATTTT. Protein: CAWSGSSGSLDTQYF.

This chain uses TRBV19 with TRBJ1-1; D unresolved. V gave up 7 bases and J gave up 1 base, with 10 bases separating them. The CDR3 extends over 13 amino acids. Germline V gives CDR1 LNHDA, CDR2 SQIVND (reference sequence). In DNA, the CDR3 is TGTGCCAGTATTGAGGCACGGAACACTGAAGCTTTCTTT. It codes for CASIEARNTEAFF.

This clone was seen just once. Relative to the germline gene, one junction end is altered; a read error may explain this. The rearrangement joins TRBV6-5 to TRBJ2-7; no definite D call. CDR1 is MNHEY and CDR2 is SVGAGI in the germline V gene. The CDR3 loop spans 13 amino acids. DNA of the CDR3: TGTGCCAGCAGCTACTCACAGACCTACGAGCAGTACTTC. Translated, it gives CASSYSQTYEQYF.

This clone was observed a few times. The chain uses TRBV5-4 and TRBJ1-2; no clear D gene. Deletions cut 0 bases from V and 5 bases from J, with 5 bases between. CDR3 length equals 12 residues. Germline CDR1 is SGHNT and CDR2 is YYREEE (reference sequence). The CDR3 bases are TGTGCCAGCAGCTTGGACGTTTATGGCTACACCTTC. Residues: CASSLDVYGYTF.

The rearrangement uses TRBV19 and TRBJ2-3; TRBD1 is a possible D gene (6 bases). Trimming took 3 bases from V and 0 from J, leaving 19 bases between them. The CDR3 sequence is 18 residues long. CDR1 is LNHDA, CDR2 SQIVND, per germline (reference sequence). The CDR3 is CASSIAHFRGTSTDTQYF. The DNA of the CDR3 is TGTGCCAGTAGTATCGCTCACTTCAGGGGAACTAGCACAGATACGCAGTATTTT.